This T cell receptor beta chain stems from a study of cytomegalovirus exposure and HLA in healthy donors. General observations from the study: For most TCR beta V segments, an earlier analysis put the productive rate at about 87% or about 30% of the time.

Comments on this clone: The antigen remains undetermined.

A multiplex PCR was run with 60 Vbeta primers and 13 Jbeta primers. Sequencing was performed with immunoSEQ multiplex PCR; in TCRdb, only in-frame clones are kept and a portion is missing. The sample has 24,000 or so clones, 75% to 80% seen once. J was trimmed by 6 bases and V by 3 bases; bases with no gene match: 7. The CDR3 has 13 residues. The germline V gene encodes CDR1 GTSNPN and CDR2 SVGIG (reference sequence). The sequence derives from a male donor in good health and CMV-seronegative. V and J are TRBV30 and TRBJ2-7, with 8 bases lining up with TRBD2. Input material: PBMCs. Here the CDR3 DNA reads TGTGCCTGGAGCTTCGGAAGCGGGGGCGAGCAGTACTTC. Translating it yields CAWSFGSGGEQYF.